Below are 5 T cell receptor beta chains sequenced from a single sample in a study of early T cells in non-severe SARS-CoV-2 infection. TCRdb re-called the 5' RACE reads through MiXCR, storing one row per CDR3 protein. The table has tens of thousands of distinct CDR3 sequences, over 9.5% seen once; the top ten hold 4.5%. The sample comprised whole blood. All receptors derive from an adult who was a healthcare worker with PCR-confirmed SARS-CoV-2 infection or an uninfected control (not recorded which).

This clonotype was picked up a small number of times. The gene calls are TRBV6-2 or TRBV6-3 and TRBJ2-1; TRBD2 agrees at 10 bases. CDR3 length: 15 residues. V lost 2 bases to trimming and J lost 7 bases; unmatched junction nucleotides: 5. Germline CDR1 is MNHEY and CDR2 is SVGEGT. CDR3 in amino acids: CASSYPAGGLNEQFF. Written as DNA, the CDR3 is TGTGCCAGCAGTTACCCAGCGGGAGGGTTGAATGAGCAGTTCTTC.

The V call is TRBV29-1, the J call TRBJ2-7; 7 positions match TRBD1. This CDR3 is built from 12 residues. From germline, CDR1 is SQVTM and CDR2 ANQGSEA. V was clipped by 4 bases and J by 1 base; unmatched bases: 1. CDR3 loop: CSVAGGSYEQYF. The CDR3 nucleotides are TGCAGCGTTGCAGGGGGATCCTACGAGCAGTACTTC.

In this sample, this clonotype turned up a few times. The chain employs TRBV5-1 and TRBJ2-7; 7 bases agree with TRBD1. The V gene's germline CDR1 is SGHRS and CDR2 YFSETQ. The CDR3 spans 16 residues. The V gene end was trimmed by 5 bases and the J gene end by 4 bases; junction bases not matched to a gene: 15. The CDR3: CASSPTLGTEKYEQYF. CDR3 sequence (DNA): TGCGCCAGCAGTCCCACCCTCGGGACAGAGAAATACGAGCAGTACTTC.

This clonotype was observed a handful of times. The chain joins TRBV12-3 or TRBV12-4 to TRBJ2-2; D remains ambiguous. CDR3 length equals 13 residues. Trimming removed 3 bases from V and 6 bases from J, with 8 bases in between. CDR3: CASSFMGSGELFF. For the CDR3, the DNA is TGTGCCAGCAGTTTTATGGGCTCCGGGGAGCTGTTTTTT.

This clonotype showed up many times. The J gene is TRBJ1-6, the V gene TRBV19; TRBD1 agrees at 8 bases. The CDR3 spans 13 residues. CDR1 is LNHDA, CDR2 SQIVND, per germline (reference sequence). V trimming: 5 bases; J trimming: 7 bases; junction bases outside the gene matches: 1. The CDR3 region is CASSGQGNSPLHF. The CDR3 DNA reads as TGTGCCAGTAGTGGACAGGGAAATTCACCCCTCCACTTT.